The 5 T cell receptor beta chains below were found in one sample sequenced in a study of blood T cell repertoires in COVID-19 (dated by TCRdb to 2018 to 2021). Libraries were prepared through the immunoSEQ multiplex PCR assay. Here the immuneACCESS table is served through TCRdb, limited to in-frame sequences with V and J called. Missing clones are a known gap in these copies; in checked studies unresolved V genes cover under half, and the rest lacks a known reason. The sample table shows some 200,000 clones, and 80% are seen once. Over 7% of the sample is in the top ten clones. Sequenced input: peripheral blood. Receptors were obtained from a woman between 65 and 79 years old with acute or convalescent COVID-19.

This chain joins TRBV30 and TRBJ2-5, with D unclear. This CDR3 has 15 amino acids. The V end was cut by 4 bases, the J end by 5 bases, with 20 bases between. CDR1 GTSNPN and CDR2 SVGIG come from the germline V gene (reference sequence). CDR3 in amino acids: CAWNPLDAPHETQYF. CDR3 coding DNA: TGTGCCTGGAACCCTCTCGATGCGCCCCATGAGACCCAGTACTTC. The complete variable domain, with remaining parts taken from reference TRBV30 and TRBJ2-5, reads SQTIHQWPATLVQPVGSPLSLECTVEGTSNPNLYWYRQAAGRGLQLLFYSVGIGQISSEVPQNLSASRPQDRQFILSSKKLLLSDSGFYLCAWNPLDAPHETQYFGPGTRLLVL.

V is TRBV7-2 and J is TRBJ2-7; 8 positions match TRBD2. The CDR3 contains 18 residues. Germline CDR1 is SGHTA and CDR2 is FQGNSA. Trimming took 4 bases from V and 7 from J; bases not matched to a gene: 21. CDR3 loop: CASSSLRSAGDLLREQYF. Written as DNA, the CDR3 is TGTGCCAGCAGCTCCTTACGATCAGCGGGGGATCTTCTTCGGGAGCAGTACTTC.

The J gene is TRBJ1-2, the V gene TRBV19; D gene ambiguous. Germline V gives CDR1 LNHDA, CDR2 SQIVND (reference sequence). Trimming removed 7 bases at V and 2 bases at J, with 14 bases between. The CDR3 spans 14 residues. The CDR3 nucleotides are TGTGCCAGTACCAAAACCGGGAGAAACTATGGCTACACCTTC. It translates to CASTKTGRNYGYTF.

The V gene is TRBV5-6, the J gene TRBJ2-3; D might be TRBD2 (6 bases). The CDR3 spans 15 residues. Looked up from germline, CDR1 is SGHDT and CDR2 is YYEEEE. V gave up 2 bases and J gave up 1 base, with 11 bases separating them. In nucleotides, the CDR3 is TGTGCCAGCAGCTTTGTCGGCGGGGGCACAGATACGCAGTATTTT. Amino acid sequence: CASSFVGGGTDTQYF.

The table lists this clone with a few counts. The gene calls are TRBV3-1 (or the pseudogene TRBV3-2) and TRBJ2-5; 11 bases match TRBD2. The V segment lost 3 bases and the J segment 5 bases; nucleotides outside the gene matches: 5. CDR1 LGHDT and CDR2 YNNKEL come from the germline V gene (reference sequence). The CDR3 contains 15 residues. CDR3: CASSHSGGAQETQYF. The CDR3 nucleotides read TGTGCCAGCAGCCATAGCGGGGGGGCGCAGGAGACCCAGTACTTC.